These 22 T cell receptor beta chains came from one sample sequenced in a study of blood T cell repertoires in COVID-19 (dated by TCRdb to the early 2020s). The library was obtained by the immunoSEQ multiplex PCR assay. Sourced from immuneACCESS, this table was stored by TCRdb with only in-frame sequences that have V and J called. A share of the clones is absent; for the studies checked, an unresolved V gene accounts for under half, and the remainder has no known explanation. The sample contains around 200,000 clones, around 85% of them found a single time. The ten largest clonotypes hold 1.1% of the sample. Sequencing was performed on peripheral blood. All receptors come from a man aged 30-40 years with acute or convalescent COVID-19.

The genes are TRBV28 and TRBJ2-1; TRBD2 matches at 12 bases. The CDR3 is made up of 17 amino acids. V lost 9 bases and J lost 0; bases outside the gene matches: 9. CDR1 is MDHEN and CDR2 is SYDVKM in the germline V gene. The CDR3: CASTSGGTPSSYNEQFF. In DNA form, the CDR3 reads TGTGCCAGTACTAGCGGGGGGACTCCGAGCTCCTACAATGAGCAGTTCTTC.

The chain employs TRBV12-5 and TRBJ1-3; unclear D gene. The V end was cut by 7 bases, the J end by 2 bases, with 6 bases between. CDR1 LGHNT and CDR2 FRNRAP come from the germline V gene. The CDR3 sequence is 12 residues long. The DNA for the CDR3 is TGTGCTAGTGCGGGTACTGGAAACACCATATATTTT. Translation gives CASAGTGNTIYF.

This clone was recorded once. The genes are TRBV28 and TRBJ2-3, with 11 bases aligning to TRBD2. CDR1 and CDR2 from the germline V gene are MDHEN and SYDVKM. V dropped 6 bases and J dropped 5; count of bases not matched to a gene: 4. The CDR3 has 14 amino acids. CDR3 protein: CASSLLAGVDTQYF. CDR3 DNA: TGTGCCAGCAGCTTACTAGCGGGAGTAGATACGCAGTATTTT.

This clone was seen only once. The genes are TRBV18 and TRBJ1-6; 7 bases are a match to TRBD1. From germline, CDR1 is KGHSH and CDR2 LQKENI. The CDR3 covers 14 residues. V gave up 3 bases and J gave up 7 bases; unmatched junction bases: 3. CDR3 protein: CASSPQGENSPLHF. CDR3 DNA sequence: TGTGCCAGCTCACCCCAGGGGGAAAATTCACCCCTCCACTTT.

The chain has TRBV3-1 (or the pseudogene TRBV3-2) and TRBJ2-7; 12 nucleotides line up with TRBD2. This CDR3 spans 14 amino acids. Germline V gene data show CDR1 as LGHDT and CDR2 as YNNKEL (reference sequence). The ends lost 6 bases at V and 3 bases at J; junction bases unmatched: 3. The CDR3 coding sequence is TGTGCCAGCAGGGGGACTAGCGGGTACTACGAGCAGTACTTC. It encodes CASRGTSGYYEQYF.

This chain connects TRBV30 to TRBJ2-2; 8 bases align to TRBD1. J lost 2 bases, V lost 5 bases, and 4 bases had no gene match. The CDR3 runs 14 residues. Germline V lookup: CDR1 GTSNPN, CDR2 SVGIG (reference sequence). The CDR3 reads CAWGDRRNTGELFF. Here the CDR3 DNA reads TGTGCCTGGGGGGACAGGAGAAACACCGGGGAGCTGTTTTTT. The full variable domain, rest sourced from reference TRBV30 and TRBJ2-2, is SQTIHQWPATLVQPVGSPLSLECTVEGTSNPNLYWYRQAAGRGLQLLFYSVGIGQISSEVPQNLSASRPQDRQFILSSKKLLLSDSGFYLCAWGDRRNTGELFFGEGSRLTVL.

The chain couples TRBV5-3 to TRBJ1-1, with a weak D call TRBD1 (5 bases). TRBV5-3 is recorded as an ORF, its role being uncertain. The length of the CDR3 is 17 residues. V lost 1 base and J lost 2, with 18 bases in between. The CDR3 DNA reads as TGTGCCAGAAGCTTGACGCGACAGTCCTCAAGTAACACTGAAGCTTTCTTT. It specifies CARSLTRQSSSNTEAFF.

This clone was seen only once. The chain joins TRBV9 to TRBJ2-3, with D perhaps TRBD2 (6 bases). The V end lost 1 base, the J end lost 6 bases, and 15 bases lay between the germline ends. The CDR3 is 15 amino acids. Germline lookup yields CDR1 SGDLS and CDR2 YYNGEE. The CDR3 protein is CASSVSGLMYDTQYF. In DNA, the CDR3 is TGTGCCAGCAGCGTATCTGGACTAATGTATGATACGCAGTATTTT.

The chain recombines TRBV5-1 with TRBJ2-3, with D perhaps matching TRBD1 (6 bases). V lost 4 bases and J 4 bases, leaving 22 bases between the germline ends. CDR1 is SGHRS and CDR2 is YFSETQ in the germline V gene. CDR3 length: 17 residues. The CDR3 is CASSPGQPVEGPDTQYF. DNA of the CDR3: TGCGCCAGCAGCCCCGGACAGCCAGTCGAAGGGCCAGATACGCAGTATTTT.

The chain has TRBV18 and TRBJ1-6, with TRBD1 as a possible D gene (5 bases). Germline lookup yields CDR1 KGHSH and CDR2 LQKENI. The CDR3 totals 13 residues. Trimming took 6 bases from V and 6 from J, leaving 9 bases between them. The CDR3 here is CASSDTRNSPLHF. The CDR3 region has the DNA TGTGCCAGCTCGGACACCCGTAATTCACCCCTCCACTTT. Supplemented by reference TRBV18 and TRBJ1-6, the full variable domain reads NAGVMQNPRHLVRRRGQEARLRCSPMKGHSHVYWYRQLPEEGLKFMVYLQKENIIDESGMPKERFSAEFPKEGPSILRIQQVVRGDSAAYFCASSDTRNSPLHFGNGTRLTVT.

This clone was observed a handful of times. CDR3 protein: CASSELVDSRPLHF. The CDR3 region has the DNA TGTGCCAGCAGTGAATTGGTTGACTCACGGCCCCTCCACTTT. The rearrangement uses TRBV6-1 and TRBJ1-6; D is undetermined. The CDR3 length is 14 residues. CDR1 is MNHNS, CDR2 SASEGT, per germline. Trimming stripped 2 bases from V and 13 bases from J, with 15 bases between.

The V gene is TRBV25-1, the J gene TRBJ1-4; a weak D match, TRBD1 (5 bases). Trimming removed 3 bases at V and 8 bases at J, with 22 bases between. Germline V gives CDR1 MGHDK, CDR2 SYGVNS. This CDR3 spans 17 amino acids. CDR3 in DNA: TGTGCCAGCAGTGATCACGCCGGGGGTTCGGGATTGGAAAAACTGTTTTTT. It codes for CASSDHAGGSGLEKLFF. Supplemented by reference TRBV25-1 and TRBJ1-4, the full variable domain reads EADIYQTPRYLVIGTGKKITLECSQTMGHDKMYWYQQDPGMELHLIHYSYGVNSTEKGDLSSESTVSRIRTEHFPLTLESARPSHTSQYLCASSDHAGGSGLEKLFFGSGTQLSVL.

CDR3 sequence reads: CAIVDRGYGYTF. CDR3 in DNA: TGTGCCATCGTGGACAGGGGTTATGGCTACACCTTC. This chain uses TRBV12-3 or TRBV12-4 with TRBJ1-2, with 9 bases aligning to TRBD1. The CDR3 loop spans 12 amino acids. Trimming at V came to 10 bases and at J to 5 bases, leaving 5 bases not matched to a gene.

DNA for the CDR3: TGTGCCAGTAGTATAGCAGGCAGGGGGCGCCCAGATACGCAGTATTTT. Translated: CASSIAGRGRPDTQYF. The rearrangement links TRBV19 to TRBJ2-3, with 8 bases identical to TRBD1. J was trimmed by 4 bases and V by 1 base; bases with no gene match: 7. CDR3 length: 16 amino acids. Germline CDR1 reads LNHDA; CDR2 reads SQIVND (reference sequence).

The chain uses TRBV5-1 and TRBJ1-2, with 7 bases lining up with TRBD1. The J segment lost 3 bases and the V segment lost 3 bases, leaving 17 bases of the junction unmatched. Germline V gene lookup returns CDR1 SGHRS and CDR2 YFSETQ. The CDR3 runs to 18 residues. The CDR3 here is CASSSEPGGRPLHYGYTF. Written as DNA, the CDR3 is TGCGCCAGCAGCTCCGAACCAGGGGGGAGGCCCCTCCACTATGGCTACACCTTC.

As to this clone: Within the sample, other DNA sequences also encode this same CDR3. The chain uses TRBV19 and TRBJ1-5; 9 bases are shared with TRBD1. Germline trimming cut 3 bases from V and 2 bases from J; bases unmatched to any gene: 5. From germline, CDR1 is LNHDA and CDR2 SQIVND (reference sequence). The CDR3 spans 16 residues. The CDR3 bases are TGTGCCAGTAGTATCGTACAGGGGGCCGGCAATCAGCCCCAGCATTTT. As protein: CASSIVQGAGNQPQHF.

The chain is built from TRBV4-2 and TRBJ1-2; 7 bases agree with TRBD1. The germline CDR1 and CDR2 sequences are LGHNA and YNFKEQ. The CDR3 length is 15 residues. The junction had 7 bases not matched to a gene; V was cut back by 3 bases and J by 3 bases. CDR3 loop: CASSHRTGEDYGYTF. The CDR3 nucleotides read TGTGCCAGCAGCCACAGAACAGGGGAGGACTATGGCTACACCTTC.

This chain uses TRBV10-1 with TRBJ2-1; TRBD2 matches at 9 bases. Germline CDR1 WNHNN, CDR2 SYGVQD (reference sequence). This CDR3 has 14 residues. The V segment lost 5 bases and the J segment 7 bases; nucleotides outside the gene matches: 6. The CDR3 sequence is CASSTGLAPNEQFF. The DNA for the CDR3 is TGCGCCAGCAGTACTGGACTAGCGCCGAATGAGCAGTTCTTC.

The chain links TRBV19 to TRBJ2-3, with D maybe TRBD1 (5 bases). Germline V gene sequence: CDR1 LNHDA, CDR2 SQIVND (reference sequence). The CDR3 length is 13 residues. The V gene lost 3 bases and the J gene lost 5 bases, with 9 bases spanning the gap. The CDR3 spells CASSITREDTQYF. DNA for the CDR3: TGTGCCAGTAGTATTACCAGGGAAGATACGCAGTATTTT.

This chain joins TRBV3-1 (or the pseudogene TRBV3-2) and TRBJ2-3, with 9 nucleotides matching TRBD2. Germline lookup yields CDR1 LGHDT and CDR2 YNNKEL (reference sequence). The ends lost 6 bases at V and 0 bases at J; junction bases unmatched: 1. The length of the CDR3 is 14 residues. The CDR3 coding sequence is TGTGCCAGCAGGACTAGCGGTAGCACAGATACGCAGTATTTT. Residues: CASRTSGSTDTQYF.

The rearrangement joins TRBV5-1 to TRBJ1-1, with D hard to call. V gave up 4 bases and J gave up 0 bases, with 7 bases separating them. The germline V gene encodes CDR1 SGHRS and CDR2 YFSETQ. This CDR3 has 13 residues. DNA for the CDR3: TGCGCCAGCAGCGGGCAGATGAACACTGAAGCTTTCTTT. Translated: CASSGQMNTEAFF.

There are a few counts of this clone. This chain joins TRBV4-1 and TRBJ1-5, with 8 nucleotides matching TRBD1. Germline V gene lookup returns CDR1 MGHRA and CDR2 YSYEKL. The CDR3 has 15 amino acids. J was trimmed by 8 bases and V by 4 bases; bases with no gene match: 10. The CDR3 DNA sequence: TGCGCCAGCAGCCCCGGGACAGGAGATATCAAGCCCCAGCATTTT. Protein: CASSPGTGDIKPQHF.